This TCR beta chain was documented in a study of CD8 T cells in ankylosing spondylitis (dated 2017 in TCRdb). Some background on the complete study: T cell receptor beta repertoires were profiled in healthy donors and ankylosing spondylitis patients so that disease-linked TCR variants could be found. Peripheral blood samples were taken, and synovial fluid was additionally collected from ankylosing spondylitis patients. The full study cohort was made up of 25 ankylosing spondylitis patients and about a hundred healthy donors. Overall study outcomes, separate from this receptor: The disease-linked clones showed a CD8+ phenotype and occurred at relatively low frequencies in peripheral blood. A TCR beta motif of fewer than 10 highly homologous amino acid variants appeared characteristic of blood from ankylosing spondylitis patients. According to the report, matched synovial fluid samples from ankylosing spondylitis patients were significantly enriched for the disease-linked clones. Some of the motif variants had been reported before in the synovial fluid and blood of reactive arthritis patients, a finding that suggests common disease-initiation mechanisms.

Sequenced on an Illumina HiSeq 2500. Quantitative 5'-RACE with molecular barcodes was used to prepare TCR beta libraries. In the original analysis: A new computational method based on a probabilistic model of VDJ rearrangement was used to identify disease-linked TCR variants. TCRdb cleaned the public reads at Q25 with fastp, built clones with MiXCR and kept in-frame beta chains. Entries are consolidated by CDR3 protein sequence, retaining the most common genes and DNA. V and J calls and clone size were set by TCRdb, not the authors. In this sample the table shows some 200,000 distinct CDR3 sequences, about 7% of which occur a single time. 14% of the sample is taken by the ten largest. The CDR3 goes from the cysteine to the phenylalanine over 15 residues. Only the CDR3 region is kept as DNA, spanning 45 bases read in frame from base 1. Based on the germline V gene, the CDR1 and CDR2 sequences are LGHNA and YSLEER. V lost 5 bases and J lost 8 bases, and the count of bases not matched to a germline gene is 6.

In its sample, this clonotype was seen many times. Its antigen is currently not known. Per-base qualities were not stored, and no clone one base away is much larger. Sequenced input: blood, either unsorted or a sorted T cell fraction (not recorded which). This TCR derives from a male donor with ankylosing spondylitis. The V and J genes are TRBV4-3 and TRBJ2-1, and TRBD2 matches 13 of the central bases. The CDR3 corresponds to CASSRTSGSRDEQFF. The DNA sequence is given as TGCGCCAGCAGCAGGACTAGCGGGAGTAGGGATGAGCAGTTCTTC.